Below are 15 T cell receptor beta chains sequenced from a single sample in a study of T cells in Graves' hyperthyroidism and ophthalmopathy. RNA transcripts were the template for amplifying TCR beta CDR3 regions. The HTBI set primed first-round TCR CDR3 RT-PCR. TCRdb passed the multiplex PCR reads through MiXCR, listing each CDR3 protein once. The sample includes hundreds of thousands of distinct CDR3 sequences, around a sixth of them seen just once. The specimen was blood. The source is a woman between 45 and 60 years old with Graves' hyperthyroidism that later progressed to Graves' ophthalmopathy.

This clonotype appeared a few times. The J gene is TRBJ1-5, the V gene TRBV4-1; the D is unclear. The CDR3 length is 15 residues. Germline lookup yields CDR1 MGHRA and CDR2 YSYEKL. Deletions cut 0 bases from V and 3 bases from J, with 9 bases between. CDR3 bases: TGCGCCAGCAGCCAAGAGATGCGTATCAATCAGCCCCAGCATTTT. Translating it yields CASSQEMRINQPQHF.

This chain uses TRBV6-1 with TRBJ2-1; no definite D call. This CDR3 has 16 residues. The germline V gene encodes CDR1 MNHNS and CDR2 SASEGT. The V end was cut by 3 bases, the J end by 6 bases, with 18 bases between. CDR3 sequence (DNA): TGTGCCAGCAGTGAGATTCCCCCCCCGCCGGGCAATGAGCAGTTCTTC. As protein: CASSEIPPPPGNEQFF.

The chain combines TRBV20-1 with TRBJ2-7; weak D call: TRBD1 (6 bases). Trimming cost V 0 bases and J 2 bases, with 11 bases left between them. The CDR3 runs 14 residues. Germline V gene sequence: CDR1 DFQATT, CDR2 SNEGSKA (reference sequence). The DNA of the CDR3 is TGCAGTGCTAGAGATCAGGGGATGACCTACGAGCAGTACTTC. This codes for CSARDQGMTYEQYF.

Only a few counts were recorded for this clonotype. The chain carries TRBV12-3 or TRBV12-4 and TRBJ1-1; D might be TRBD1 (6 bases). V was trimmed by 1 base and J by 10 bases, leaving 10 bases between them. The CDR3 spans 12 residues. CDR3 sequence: CASSLGGAGAFF. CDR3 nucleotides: TGTGCCAGCAGTTTAGGGGGGGCCGGAGCTTTCTTT.

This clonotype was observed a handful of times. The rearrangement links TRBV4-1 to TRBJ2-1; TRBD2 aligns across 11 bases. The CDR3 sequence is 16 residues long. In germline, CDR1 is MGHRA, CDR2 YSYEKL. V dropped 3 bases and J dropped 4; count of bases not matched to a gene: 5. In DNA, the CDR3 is TGCGCCAGCAGCCAGTCAACTAGCGGGGGTTACAATGAGCAGTTCTTC. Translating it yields CASSQSTSGGYNEQFF.

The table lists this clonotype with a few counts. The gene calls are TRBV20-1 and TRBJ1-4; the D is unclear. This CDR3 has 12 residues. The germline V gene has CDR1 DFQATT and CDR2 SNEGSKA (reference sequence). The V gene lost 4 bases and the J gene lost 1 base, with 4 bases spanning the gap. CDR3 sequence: CSAIVTNEKLFF. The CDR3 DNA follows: TGCAGTGCTATTGTAACTAATGAAAAACTGTTTTTT.

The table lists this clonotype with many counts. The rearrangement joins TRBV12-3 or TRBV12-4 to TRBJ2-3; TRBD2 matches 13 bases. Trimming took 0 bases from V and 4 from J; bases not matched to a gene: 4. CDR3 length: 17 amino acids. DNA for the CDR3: TGTGCCAGCAGTTTAGCCACTAGCGGGGGGGCGTCAGATACGCAGTATTTT. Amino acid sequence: CASSLATSGGASDTQYF.

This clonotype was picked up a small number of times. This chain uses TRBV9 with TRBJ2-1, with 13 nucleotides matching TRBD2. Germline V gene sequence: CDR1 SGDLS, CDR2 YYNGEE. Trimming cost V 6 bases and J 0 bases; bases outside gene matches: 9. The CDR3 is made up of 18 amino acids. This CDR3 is CASTEGLAGYHSYNEQFF. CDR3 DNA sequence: TGTGCCAGCACCGAGGGACTAGCGGGGTACCACTCCTACAATGAGCAGTTCTTC.

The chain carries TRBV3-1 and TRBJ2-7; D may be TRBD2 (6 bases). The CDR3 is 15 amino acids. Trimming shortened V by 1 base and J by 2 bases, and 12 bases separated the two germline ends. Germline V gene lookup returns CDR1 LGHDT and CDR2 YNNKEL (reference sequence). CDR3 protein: CASSQGRGLAYEQYF. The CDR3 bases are TGTGCCAGCAGCCAAGGACGGGGACTCGCCTACGAGCAGTACTTC.

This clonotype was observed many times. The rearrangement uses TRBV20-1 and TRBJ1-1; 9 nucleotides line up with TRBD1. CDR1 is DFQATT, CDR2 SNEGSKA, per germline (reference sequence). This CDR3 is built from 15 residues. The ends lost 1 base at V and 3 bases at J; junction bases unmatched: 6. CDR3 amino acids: CSARVNRDRDTEAFF. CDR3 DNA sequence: TGCAGTGCTAGAGTCAATAGGGACAGGGACACTGAAGCTTTCTTT.

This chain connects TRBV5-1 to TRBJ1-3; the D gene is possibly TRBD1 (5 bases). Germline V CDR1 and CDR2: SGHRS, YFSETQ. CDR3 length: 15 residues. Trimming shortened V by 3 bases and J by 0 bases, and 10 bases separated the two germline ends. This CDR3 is CASSSAQGSGNTIYF. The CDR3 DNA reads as TGCGCCAGCAGCTCCGCTCAGGGCTCTGGAAACACCATATATTTT.

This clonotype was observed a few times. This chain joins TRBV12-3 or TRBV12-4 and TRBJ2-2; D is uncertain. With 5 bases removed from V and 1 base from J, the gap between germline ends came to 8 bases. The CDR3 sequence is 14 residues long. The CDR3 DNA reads TGTGCCAGCAGTACTGGGGAGAACACCGGGGAGCTGTTTTTT. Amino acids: CASSTGENTGELFF.

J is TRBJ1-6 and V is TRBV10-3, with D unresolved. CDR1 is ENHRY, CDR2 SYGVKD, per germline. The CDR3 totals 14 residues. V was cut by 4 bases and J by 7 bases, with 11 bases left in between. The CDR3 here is CAISVKPENSPLHF. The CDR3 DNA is TGTGCCATCAGTGTGAAGCCGGAGAATTCACCCCTCCACTTT.

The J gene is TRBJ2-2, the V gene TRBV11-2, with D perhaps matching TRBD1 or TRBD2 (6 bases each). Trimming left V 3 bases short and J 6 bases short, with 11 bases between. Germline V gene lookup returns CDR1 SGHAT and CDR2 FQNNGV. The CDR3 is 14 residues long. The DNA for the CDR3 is TGTGCCAGCAGCTTCACGGGGGCCCCCGGGGAGCTGTTTTTT. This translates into CASSFTGAPGELFF.

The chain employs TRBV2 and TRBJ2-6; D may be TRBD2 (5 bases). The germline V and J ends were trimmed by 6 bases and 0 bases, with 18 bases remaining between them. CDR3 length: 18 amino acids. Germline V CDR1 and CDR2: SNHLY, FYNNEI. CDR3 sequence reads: CASSPGVSLYSGANVLTF. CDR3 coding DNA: TGTGCCAGCAGCCCCGGGGTGTCCCTCTACTCTGGGGCCAACGTCCTGACTTTC.